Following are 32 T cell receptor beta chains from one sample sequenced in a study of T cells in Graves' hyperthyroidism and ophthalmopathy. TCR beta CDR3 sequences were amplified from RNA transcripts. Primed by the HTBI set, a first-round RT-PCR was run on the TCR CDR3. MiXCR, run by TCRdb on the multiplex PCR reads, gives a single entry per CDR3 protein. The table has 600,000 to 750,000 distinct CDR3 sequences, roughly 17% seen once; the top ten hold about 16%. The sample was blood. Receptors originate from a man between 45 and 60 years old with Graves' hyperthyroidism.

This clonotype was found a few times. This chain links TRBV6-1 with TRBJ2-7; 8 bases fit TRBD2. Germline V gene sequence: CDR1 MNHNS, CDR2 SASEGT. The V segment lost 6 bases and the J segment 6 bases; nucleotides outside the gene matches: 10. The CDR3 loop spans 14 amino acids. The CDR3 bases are TGTGCCAGCAGGGAACTAGCGGAGGAGGGCGAGCAGTACTTC. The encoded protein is CASRELAEEGEQYF.

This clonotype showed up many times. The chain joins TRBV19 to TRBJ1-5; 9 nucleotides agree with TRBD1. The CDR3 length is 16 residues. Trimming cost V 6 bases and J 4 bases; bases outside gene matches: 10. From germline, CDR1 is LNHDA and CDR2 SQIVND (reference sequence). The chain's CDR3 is CASSPYTGGLNQPQHF. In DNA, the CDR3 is TGTGCCAGTAGCCCATACACAGGGGGCCTAAATCAGCCCCAGCATTTT.

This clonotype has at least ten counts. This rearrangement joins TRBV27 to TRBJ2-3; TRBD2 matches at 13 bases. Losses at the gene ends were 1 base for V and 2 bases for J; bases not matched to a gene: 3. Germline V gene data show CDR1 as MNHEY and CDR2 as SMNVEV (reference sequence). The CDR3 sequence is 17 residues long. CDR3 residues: CASSLLGTSGDTDTQYF. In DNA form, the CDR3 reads TGTGCCAGCAGTTTATTAGGGACTAGCGGGGACACAGATACGCAGTATTTT.

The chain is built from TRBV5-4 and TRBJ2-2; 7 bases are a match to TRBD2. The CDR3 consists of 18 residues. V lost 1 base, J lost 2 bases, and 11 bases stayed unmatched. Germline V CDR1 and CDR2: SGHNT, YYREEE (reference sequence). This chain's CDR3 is CASSLRTMSSGNTGELFF. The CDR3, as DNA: TGTGCCAGCAGCTTGAGGACAATGTCTAGCGGAAACACCGGGGAGCTGTTTTTT.

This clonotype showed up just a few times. The CDR3 bases are TGTGCCAGCAGTATAACAGGGAGGTCGGTCGAGCAGTACTTC. It specifies CASSITGRSVEQYF. This sequence joins TRBV25-1 and TRBJ2-7, with D possibly called TRBD1 or TRBD2 (6 bases each). This CDR3 spans 14 amino acids. The V gene lost 5 bases and the J gene lost 6 bases, with 17 bases spanning the gap. Germline V CDR1 and CDR2: MGHDK, SYGVNS.

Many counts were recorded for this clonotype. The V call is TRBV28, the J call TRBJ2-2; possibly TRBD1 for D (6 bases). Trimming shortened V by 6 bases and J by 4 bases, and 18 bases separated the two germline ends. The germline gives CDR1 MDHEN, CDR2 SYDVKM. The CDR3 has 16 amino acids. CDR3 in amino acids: CASSLTQGHITGELFF. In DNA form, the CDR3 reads TGTGCCAGCAGCCTTACCCAGGGACACATCACCGGGGAGCTGTTTTTT.

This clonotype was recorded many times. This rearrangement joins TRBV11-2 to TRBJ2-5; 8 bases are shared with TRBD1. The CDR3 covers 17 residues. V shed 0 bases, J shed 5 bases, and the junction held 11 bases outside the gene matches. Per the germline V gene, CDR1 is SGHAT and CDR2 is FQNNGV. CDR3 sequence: CASSLDPPGQGRETQYF. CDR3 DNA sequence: TGTGCCAGCAGCTTAGATCCCCCAGGACAGGGTAGGGAGACCCAGTACTTC.

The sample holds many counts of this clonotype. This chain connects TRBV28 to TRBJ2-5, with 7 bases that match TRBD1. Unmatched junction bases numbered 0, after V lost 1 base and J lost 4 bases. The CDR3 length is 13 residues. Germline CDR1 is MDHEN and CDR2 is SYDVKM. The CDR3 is CASSLYRGETQYF. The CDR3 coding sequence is TGTGCCAGCAGTTTATACAGGGGAGAGACCCAGTACTTC.

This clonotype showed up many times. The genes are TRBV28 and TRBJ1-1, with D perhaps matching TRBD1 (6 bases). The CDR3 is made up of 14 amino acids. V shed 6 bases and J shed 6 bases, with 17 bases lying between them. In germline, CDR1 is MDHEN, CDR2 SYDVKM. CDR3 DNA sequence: TGTGCCAGCAGGTTAGGACAGCCCACGTCTGAAGCTTTCTTT. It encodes CASRLGQPTSEAFF.

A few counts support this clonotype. CDR3 protein: CASRAAAGTLLTEAFF. For the CDR3, the DNA is TGCGCCAGCAGAGCGGCAGCCGGGACCCTTCTCACTGAAGCTTTCTTT. The chain is built from TRBV10-2 and TRBJ1-1; D might be TRBD1 (5 bases). The CDR3 covers 16 residues. Between the trimmed V and J ends, which lost 6 bases and 4 bases, there was a span of 21 bases. CDR1 is WSHSY, CDR2 SAAADI, per germline.

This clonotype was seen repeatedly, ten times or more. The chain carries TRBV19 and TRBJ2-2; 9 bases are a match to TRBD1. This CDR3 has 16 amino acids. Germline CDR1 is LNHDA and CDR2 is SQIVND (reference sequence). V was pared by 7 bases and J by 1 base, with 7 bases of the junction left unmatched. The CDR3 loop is CASTWGQGRNTGELFF. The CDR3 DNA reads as TGTGCCAGTACTTGGGGACAGGGTAGGAACACCGGGGAGCTGTTTTTT.

CDR3 sequence: CASSFEGAPLSYNEQFF. The CDR3 DNA is TGCGCCAGCAGCTTCGAGGGGGCCCCACTCTCCTACAATGAGCAGTTCTTC. The rearrangement uses TRBV5-1 and TRBJ2-1, with 7 bases aligning to TRBD1. The CDR3 has 17 amino acids. Looked up from germline, CDR1 is SGHRS and CDR2 is YFSETQ. With V trimmed by 2 bases and J by 0 bases, 8 bases remained unmatched.

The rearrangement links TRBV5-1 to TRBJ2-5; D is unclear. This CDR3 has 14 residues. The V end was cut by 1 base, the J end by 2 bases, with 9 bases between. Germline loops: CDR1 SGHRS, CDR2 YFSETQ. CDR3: CASSLWHNQETQYF. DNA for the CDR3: TGCGCCAGCAGCTTGTGGCACAATCAAGAGACCCAGTACTTC.

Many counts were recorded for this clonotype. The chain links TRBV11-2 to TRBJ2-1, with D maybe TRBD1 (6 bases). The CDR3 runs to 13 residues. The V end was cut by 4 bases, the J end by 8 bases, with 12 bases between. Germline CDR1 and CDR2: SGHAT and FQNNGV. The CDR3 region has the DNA TGTGCCAGCAGCTCCACCCAGGGGTATGAGCAGTTCTTC. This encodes CASSSTQGYEQFF.

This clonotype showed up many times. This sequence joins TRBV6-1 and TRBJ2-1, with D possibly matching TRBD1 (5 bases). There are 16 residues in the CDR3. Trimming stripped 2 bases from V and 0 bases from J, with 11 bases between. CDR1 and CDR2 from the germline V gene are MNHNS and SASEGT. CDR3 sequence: CASSEYGQGSYNEQFF. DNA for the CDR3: TGTGCCAGCAGTGAATACGGTCAGGGCTCCTACAATGAGCAGTTCTTC.

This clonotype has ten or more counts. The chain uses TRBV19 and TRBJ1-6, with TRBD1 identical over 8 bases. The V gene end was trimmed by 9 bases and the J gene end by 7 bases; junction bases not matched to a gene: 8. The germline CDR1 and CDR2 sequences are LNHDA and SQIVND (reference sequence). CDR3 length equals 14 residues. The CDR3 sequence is CASDGQGRNSPLHF. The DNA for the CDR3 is TGTGCCAGCGACGGACAGGGTCGAAATTCACCCCTCCACTTT.

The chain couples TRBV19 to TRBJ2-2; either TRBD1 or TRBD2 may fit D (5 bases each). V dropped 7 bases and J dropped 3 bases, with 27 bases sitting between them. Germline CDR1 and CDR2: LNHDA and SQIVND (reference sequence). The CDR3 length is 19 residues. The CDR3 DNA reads TGTGCCAGTACCCGGACGGAGTTTTCTGAAGGGACGTACACCGGGGAGCTGTTTTTT. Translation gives CASTRTEFSEGTYTGELFF.

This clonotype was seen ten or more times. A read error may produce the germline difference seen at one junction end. CDR3 sequence reads: CANSEWGENLNEQFF. The CDR3 nucleotides read TGTGCCAACAGTGAATGGGGGGAAAACTTAAATGAGCAGTTCTTC. The genes are TRBV2 and TRBJ2-1; tentatively, D is TRBD2 (6 bases). This CDR3 contains 15 residues. Looked up from germline, CDR1 is SNHLY and CDR2 is FYNNEI.

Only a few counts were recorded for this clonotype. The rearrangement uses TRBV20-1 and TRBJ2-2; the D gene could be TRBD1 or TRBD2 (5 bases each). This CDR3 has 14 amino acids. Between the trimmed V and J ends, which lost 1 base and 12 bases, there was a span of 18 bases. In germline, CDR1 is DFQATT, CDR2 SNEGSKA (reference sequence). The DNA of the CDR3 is TGCAGTGCTAGAGTCGGGGCCCCCGGCACAAAGCTGTTTTTT. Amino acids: CSARVGAPGTKLFF.

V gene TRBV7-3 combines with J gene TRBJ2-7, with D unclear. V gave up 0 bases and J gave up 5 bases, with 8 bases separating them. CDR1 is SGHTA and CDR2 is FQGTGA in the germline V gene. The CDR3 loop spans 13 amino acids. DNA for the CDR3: TGTGCCAGCAGCTTAACCCGACTGAACGAGCAGTACTTC. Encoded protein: CASSLTRLNEQYF.

CDR3 sequence reads: CSVEDAKEKETFFYRSGNTIYF. The DNA of the CDR3 is TGCAGCGTTGAAGATGCTAAAGAAAAGGAGACATTCTTTTACCGCTCTGGAAACACCATATATTTT. V usage is TRBV29-1 and J usage is TRBJ1-3; D not resolved. Trimming cost V 0 bases and J 0 bases, with 30 bases left between them. Germline assignment: CDR1 SQVTM and CDR2 ANQGSEA. The CDR3 sequence is 22 residues long.

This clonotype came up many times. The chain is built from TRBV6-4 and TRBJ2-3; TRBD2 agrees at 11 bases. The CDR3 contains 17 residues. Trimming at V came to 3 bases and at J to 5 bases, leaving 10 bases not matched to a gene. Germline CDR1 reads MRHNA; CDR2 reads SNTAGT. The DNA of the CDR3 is TGTGCCAGCAGTGAAGGACTAGCGGGCAGAGTTGGAGATACGCAGTATTTT. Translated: CASSEGLAGRVGDTQYF.

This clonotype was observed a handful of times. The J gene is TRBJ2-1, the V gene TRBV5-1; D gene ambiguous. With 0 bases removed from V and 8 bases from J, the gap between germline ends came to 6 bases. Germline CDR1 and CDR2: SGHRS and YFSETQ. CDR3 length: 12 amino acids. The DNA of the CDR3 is TGCGCCAGCAGCTTGGTTAAGTATGAGCAGTTCTTC. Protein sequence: CASSLVKYEQFF.

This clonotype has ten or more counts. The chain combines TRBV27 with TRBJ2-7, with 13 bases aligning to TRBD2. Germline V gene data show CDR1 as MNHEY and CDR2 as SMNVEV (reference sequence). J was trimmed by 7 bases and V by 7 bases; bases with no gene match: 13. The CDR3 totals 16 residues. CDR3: CASTRTLAGGPWEQYF. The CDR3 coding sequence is TGTGCCAGCACCCGGACACTAGCGGGAGGGCCCTGGGAGCAGTACTTC.

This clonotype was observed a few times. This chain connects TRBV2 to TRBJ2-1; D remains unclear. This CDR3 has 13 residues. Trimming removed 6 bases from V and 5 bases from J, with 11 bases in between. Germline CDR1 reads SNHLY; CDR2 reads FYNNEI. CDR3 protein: CASSNGPNNEQFF. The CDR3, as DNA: TGTGCCAGCAGCAACGGACCCAACAATGAGCAGTTCTTC.

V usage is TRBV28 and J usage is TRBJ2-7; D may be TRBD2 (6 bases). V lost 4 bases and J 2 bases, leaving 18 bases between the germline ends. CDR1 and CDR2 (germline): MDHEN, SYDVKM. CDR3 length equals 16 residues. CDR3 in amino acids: CASSSPSGTAAYEQYF. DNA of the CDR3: TGTGCCAGCAGTTCCCCATCTGGGACTGCCGCCTACGAGCAGTACTTC.

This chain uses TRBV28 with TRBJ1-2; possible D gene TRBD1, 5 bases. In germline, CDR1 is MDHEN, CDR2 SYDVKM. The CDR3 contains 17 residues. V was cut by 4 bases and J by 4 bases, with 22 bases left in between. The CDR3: CASSSRQWTNGAYGYTF. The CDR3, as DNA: TGTGCCAGCAGTTCCCGTCAATGGACAAACGGCGCCTATGGCTACACCTTC.

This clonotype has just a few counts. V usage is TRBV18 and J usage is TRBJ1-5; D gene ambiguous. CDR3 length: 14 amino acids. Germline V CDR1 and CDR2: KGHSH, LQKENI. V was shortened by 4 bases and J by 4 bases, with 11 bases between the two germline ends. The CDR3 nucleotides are TGTGCCAGCTCACTGGACGGTAGAAATCAGCCCCAGCATTTT. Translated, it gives CASSLDGRNQPQHF.

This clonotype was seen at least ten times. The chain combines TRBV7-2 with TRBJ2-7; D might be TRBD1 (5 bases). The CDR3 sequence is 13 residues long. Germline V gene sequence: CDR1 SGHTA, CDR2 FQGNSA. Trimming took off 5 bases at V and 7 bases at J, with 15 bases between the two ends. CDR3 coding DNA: TGTGCCAGCAGCACCCGAACAGGTTGGGAGCAGTACTTC. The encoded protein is CASSTRTGWEQYF.

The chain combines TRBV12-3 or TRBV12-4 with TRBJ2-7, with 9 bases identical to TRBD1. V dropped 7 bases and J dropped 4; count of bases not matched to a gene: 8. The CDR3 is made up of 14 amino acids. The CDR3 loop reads CASTQGQGGYEQYF. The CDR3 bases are TGTGCCAGCACCCAGGGACAGGGAGGTTACGAGCAGTACTTC.

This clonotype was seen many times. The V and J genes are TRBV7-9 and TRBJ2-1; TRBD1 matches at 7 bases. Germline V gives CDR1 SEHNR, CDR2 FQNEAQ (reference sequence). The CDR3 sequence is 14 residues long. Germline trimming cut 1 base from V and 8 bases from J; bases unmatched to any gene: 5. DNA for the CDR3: TGTGCCAGCAGCTTAGGACAGGGATTGGATGAGCAGTTCTTC. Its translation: CASSLGQGLDEQFF.

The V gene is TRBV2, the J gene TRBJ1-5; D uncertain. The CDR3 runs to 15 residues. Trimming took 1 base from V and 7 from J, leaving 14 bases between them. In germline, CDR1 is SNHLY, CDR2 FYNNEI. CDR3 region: CASSEGAGREQPQHF. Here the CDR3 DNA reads TGTGCCAGCAGTGAAGGTGCGGGGAGGGAGCAGCCCCAGCATTTT.